The clone carrying this T cell receptor beta chain has a handful of counts. V dropped 6 bases and J dropped 0; count of bases not matched to a gene: 4. Germline values: CDR1 MNHEY, CDR2 SVGAGI. This CDR3 comprises 14 residues. As processed by the authors: Scientists estimated how many nucleated cells there were by amplifying reference gene primers. Sequencing used immunoSEQ multiplex PCR; TCRdb keeps in-frame clones, though not all of them. The D gene and trimming were derived from the DNA, and the V and J assignments and clone size from that table. This table holds about 240,000 clones, approximately 83% found once. This sample was included in a study of blood T cell repertoires in COVID-19. In the study overall: The samples span acute and convalescent COVID-19 from the United States, Italy and Spain. In each case, the material was cDNA or gDNA derived from T cells, B-cell-depleted T cells, or PBMCs.

What was sequenced was peripheral blood. This TCR came from a human donor in a cohort sampled during active COVID-19. The V gene is TRBV6-5, the J gene TRBJ1-1; 7 positions match TRBD1. The CDR3 DNA reads TGTGCCAGCAGACACAGGGGCATGAACACTGAAGCTTTCTTT. Its protein product is CASRHRGMNTEAFF.